The clone carrying this T cell receptor (beta chain) is labeled as medium-sized. TCRdb re-analysed the 5' RACE reads in MiXCR, keeping a single row per CDR3 protein. The sample carries about 3,000 distinct CDR3 sequences, approximately 2.8% recorded once. These data belong to a study of spatial heterogeneity in lung cancer. The V gene's germline CDR1 is ENHRY and CDR2 SYGVKD. The CDR3 length is 13 residues. Trimming shortened V by 8 bases and J by 4 bases, and 11 bases separated the two germline ends. Described time point: sample taken at primary tumor resection. The sequence came from a male donor with early-stage non-small cell lung cancer. The rearrangement joins TRBV10-3 to TRBJ2-2, with a possible D match to TRBD1 (6 bases). The material sequenced was normal lung tissue next to the tumor, taken at surgery. CDR3 region: CAIQGQSTGELFF. The CDR3 DNA sequence: TGTGCCATCCAAGGACAGAGCACCGGGGAGCTGTTTTTT.